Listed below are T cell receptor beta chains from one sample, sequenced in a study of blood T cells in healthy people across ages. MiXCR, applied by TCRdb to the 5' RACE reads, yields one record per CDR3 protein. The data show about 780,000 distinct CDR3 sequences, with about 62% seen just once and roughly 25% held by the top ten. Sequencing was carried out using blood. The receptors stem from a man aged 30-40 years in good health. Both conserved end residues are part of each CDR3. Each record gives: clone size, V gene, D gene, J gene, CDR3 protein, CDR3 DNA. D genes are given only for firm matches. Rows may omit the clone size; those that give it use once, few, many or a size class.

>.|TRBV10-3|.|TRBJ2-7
CAISTGTLPSEQYF
TGTGCCATCAGCACCGGGACGCTCCCCTCCGAGCAGTACTTC
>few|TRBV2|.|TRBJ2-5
CASSDRGQTQYF
TGTGCCAGCAGTGACAGGGGCCAGACCCAGTACTTC
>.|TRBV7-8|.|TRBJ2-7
CASSRMEIYEQYF
TGTGCCAGCAGCCGAATGGAGATCTACGAGCAGTACTTC
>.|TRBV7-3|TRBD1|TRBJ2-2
CASSPEYRGTGELFF
TGTGCCAGCAGCCCTGAATACAGGGGAACCGGGGAGCTGTTTTTT
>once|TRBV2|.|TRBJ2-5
CASTLGPPGETQYF
TGTGCCAGCACCCTGGGCCCTCCAGGCGAGACCCAGTACTTC
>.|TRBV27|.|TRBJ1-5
CASSPDNDVNNQPQHF
TGTGCCAGCAGTCCCGATAACGACGTGAACAATCAGCCCCAGCATTTT
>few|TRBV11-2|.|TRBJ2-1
CASSSRGGGNEQFF
TGTGCCAGCAGCTCCAGGGGAGGTGGAAATGAGCAGTTCTTC
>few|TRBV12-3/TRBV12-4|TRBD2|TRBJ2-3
CASSLEAGGTADTQYF
TGTGCCAGCAGTTTAGAGGCGGGGGGCACGGCAGATACGCAGTATTTT
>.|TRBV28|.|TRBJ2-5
CASSFGPSTRETQYF
TGTGCCAGCAGTTTCGGGCCCTCAACCCGGGAGACCCAGTACTTC
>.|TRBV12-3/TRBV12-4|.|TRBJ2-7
CASTRGVAYEQYF
TGTGCCAGCACTCGAGGTGTAGCCTACGAGCAGTACTTC
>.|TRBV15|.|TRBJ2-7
CATSSEGYSYEQYF
TGTGCCACCAGCAGTGAGGGGTACTCCTACGAGCAGTACTTC
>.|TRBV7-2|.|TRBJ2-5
CASSRVGTQYF
TGTGCCAGCAGCCGAGTAGGGACCCAGTACTTC
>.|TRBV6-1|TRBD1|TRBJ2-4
CATWGTAWYF
TGTGCCACGTGGGGGACAGCCTGGTACTTC
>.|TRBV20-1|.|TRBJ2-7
CSARSLTADQYYEQYF
TGCAGTGCTAGATCGTTGACGGCGGATCAGTACTACGAGCAGTACTTC
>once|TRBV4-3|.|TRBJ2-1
CASSQGVGLDNEQFF
TGCGCCAGCAGCCAAGGCGTGGGTTTGGACAATGAGCAGTTCTTC
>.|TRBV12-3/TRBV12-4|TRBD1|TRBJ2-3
CASSLGTGTGDTQYF
TGTGCCAGCAGTCTGGGGACAGGAACGGGAGATACGCAGTATTTT
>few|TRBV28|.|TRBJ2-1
CASSPAPQKNEQFF
TGTGCCAGCAGTCCGGCTCCCCAGAAAAATGAGCAGTTCTTC
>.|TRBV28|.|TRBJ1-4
CASSSRGVEKLFF
TGTGCCAGCAGTTCCAGGGGTGTTGAAAAACTGTTTTTT